This TCR beta chain was documented in a study of vaccination effects on CD4 cells after COVID-19. There are a few counts of this clone. Its target is unknown. With the ViraFEST assay, the study expanded antigen-specific CD4+ T cells using viral peptide pools, then sequenced them. Having been cultured for 10 days, the cells underwent CD4+ T cell isolation. V lost 1 base to trimming and J lost 2 bases, with 14 bases between them. This CDR3 spans 16 amino acids. Germline loops: CDR1 MNHNS, CDR2 SASEGT. Assay: immunoSEQ multiplex PCR; the TCRdb copy retains only in-frame clones and omits some. The sample includes about 22,000 clones, approximately 73% of them seen just once.

This sequence was found in a human donor who received a COVID-19 vaccine. This rearrangement joins TRBV6-1 to TRBJ1-1; D not resolved. Sequenced material: CD4+ T cells from PBMCs cultured with HCoV-229E spike peptides, taken before COVID-19 vaccination. CDR3: CASSEVVGRENTEAFF. The CDR3 DNA is TGTGCCAGCAGTGAAGTAGTAGGGCGGGAAAACACTGAAGCTTTCTTT.